One and the same sample provided the 27 T cell receptor beta chains below, sequenced in a study of early T cells in non-severe SARS-CoV-2 infection. TCRdb re-called the 5' RACE reads through MiXCR, storing one row per CDR3 protein. The table lists about 30,000 distinct CDR3 sequences, about 5% of them singletons. The sample consisted of whole blood. These receptors were taken from an adult who was a healthcare worker with PCR-confirmed SARS-CoV-2 infection or an uninfected control (not recorded which).

This chain uses TRBV28 with TRBJ2-1; D gene ambiguous. CDR3 size: 10 residues. Trimming cost V 3 bases and J 9 bases, with 3 bases left between them. Germline lookup yields CDR1 MDHEN and CDR2 SYDVKM. The CDR3 region is CASSLREQFF. As DNA, the CDR3 is TGTGCCAGCAGTTTGCGTGAGCAGTTCTTC.

The chain joins TRBV4-2 to TRBJ1-1; D gene unclear. With 0 bases removed from V and 8 bases from J, the gap between germline ends came to 7 bases. Germline V lookup: CDR1 LGHNA, CDR2 YNFKEQ. The CDR3 is made up of 12 amino acids. The CDR3 sequence is CASSQETSEAFF. DNA of the CDR3: TGTGCCAGCAGCCAAGAAACTTCCGAAGCTTTCTTT.

This clonotype appeared many times. This chain uses TRBV15 with TRBJ2-5; 13 bases are shared with TRBD2. The junction had 11 bases not matched to a gene; V was cut back by 8 bases and J by 2 bases. The CDR3 contains 17 residues. Germline lookup yields CDR1 LNHNV and CDR2 YYDKDF (reference sequence). The CDR3 sequence: CATLTSGLAGFQETQYF. Here the CDR3 DNA reads TGTGCCACCCTTACTTCGGGACTAGCGGGATTTCAAGAGACCCAGTACTTC.

The rearrangement joins TRBV6-1 to TRBJ1-4; 9 bases fit TRBD1. Trimming removed 7 bases from V and 8 bases from J; junction bases left unmatched: 8. CDR3 length: 14 amino acids. Germline CDR1 and CDR2: MNHNS and SASEGT. The CDR3 coding sequence is TGTGCCAGCACCTTGGACAGGGGAAGAGAAAAACTGTTTTTT. Its translation is CASTLDRGREKLFF.

This rearrangement joins TRBV7-6 to TRBJ2-1; a possible D gene is TRBD2 (7 bases). V lost 3 bases and J lost 8, with 14 bases in between. This CDR3 comprises 14 residues. Germline assignment: CDR1 SGHVS and CDR2 FNYEAQ. CDR3 residues: CASSLGGQFDEQFF. CDR3 sequence (DNA): TGTGCCAGCAGCTTGGGGGGGCAGTTCGATGAGCAGTTCTTC. Full variable domain (remainder filled in from reference TRBV7-6 and TRBJ2-1): GAGVSQSPRYKVTKRGQDVALRCDPISGHVSLYWYRQALGQGPEFLTYFNYEAQQDKSGLPNDRFSAERPEGSISTLTIQRTEQRDSAMYRCASSLGGQFDEQFFGPGTRLTVL.

This rearrangement joins TRBV4-2 to TRBJ2-7; the match to TRBD2 covers 9 bases. The germline V gene encodes CDR1 LGHNA and CDR2 YNFKEQ. The CDR3 extends over 14 amino acids. J gave up 3 bases and V 4 bases, and 4 bases lay outside the gene matches. CDR3 sequence (DNA): TGTGCCAGCAGCCGAGAGACTAGCGGCTACGAGCAGTACTTC. Protein: CASSRETSGYEQYF.

This chain uses TRBV18 with TRBJ2-1, with 7 bases that match TRBD1. The CDR3 consists of 18 residues. V shed 1 base, J shed 7 bases, and the junction held 16 bases outside the gene matches. Germline V CDR1 and CDR2: KGHSH, LQKENI. The CDR3 loop reads CASSPLLLHRGSVNEQFF. The CDR3 bases are TGTGCCAGCTCACCACTGCTTCTACACAGGGGATCGGTTAATGAGCAGTTCTTC. The full variable domain, with the rest looked up from reference TRBV18 and TRBJ2-1, is NAGVMQNPRHLVRRRGQEARLRCSPMKGHSHVYWYRQLPEEGLKFMVYLQKENIIDESGMPKERFSAEFPKEGPSILRIQQVVRGDSAAYFCASSPLLLHRGSVNEQFFGPGTRLTVL.

Ten or more counts support this clonotype. The rearrangement joins TRBV20-1 to TRBJ2-7, with D unclear. The CDR3 is 13 residues long. V lost 6 bases and J lost 0, with 12 bases in between. The germline CDR1 and CDR2 sequences are DFQATT and SNEGSKA (reference sequence). The CDR3 spells CSALYRSSYEQYF. CDR3 DNA: TGCAGTGCCCTGTATAGAAGCTCCTACGAGCAGTACTTC.

This clonotype was detected only a few times. CDR3 bases: TGTGCCAGCACCCTGGACACAGAGCAGTTCTTC. Its translation is CASTLDTEQFF. The chain has TRBV7-9 and TRBJ2-1, with D possibly being TRBD1 (5 bases). The CDR3 has 11 residues. Looked up from germline, CDR1 is SEHNR and CDR2 is FQNEAQ (reference sequence). V shed 7 bases and J shed 10 bases, with 11 bases lying between them.

This clonotype was picked up many times. The V call is TRBV20-1, the J call TRBJ2-1; no clear D gene. CDR1 and CDR2 from the germline V gene are DFQATT and SNEGSKA (reference sequence). The germline V and J ends were trimmed by 0 bases and 7 bases, with 22 bases remaining between them. CDR3 length: 17 residues. For the CDR3, the DNA is TGCAGTGCTAGAGATAATGGCGACGACGGCCCGTGGAATGAGCAGTTCTTC. Its translation: CSARDNGDDGPWNEQFF.

This chain connects TRBV29-1 to TRBJ2-1; D is uncertain. Germline values: CDR1 SQVTM, CDR2 ANQGSEA. The CDR3 has 14 residues. V gave up 5 bases and J gave up 0 bases, with 11 bases separating them. The CDR3 coding sequence is TGCAGCGTTTCTCCATATAGCTCCTACAATGAGCAGTTCTTC. It yields the protein CSVSPYSSYNEQFF.

The gene calls are TRBV12-3 or TRBV12-4 and TRBJ1-1, with a possible D match to TRBD1 (5 bases). This CDR3 is built from 13 residues. V lost 1 base and J 8 bases, leaving 11 bases between the germline ends. The DNA of the CDR3 is TGTGCCAGCAGTTTAGTGGGGGGGGTGGAAGCTTTCTTT. Residues: CASSLVGGVEAFF.

The V and J genes are TRBV28 and TRBJ2-2, with 7 bases lining up with TRBD1. Trimming removed 8 bases from V and 0 bases from J; junction bases left unmatched: 6. The CDR3 length is 15 residues. Germline CDR1 reads MDHEN; CDR2 reads SYDVKM. CDR3 loop: CASLRTGPNTGELFF. In DNA, the CDR3 is TGTGCCAGCTTAAGGACAGGACCGAACACCGGGGAGCTGTTTTTT.

This clonotype has ten or more counts. The V gene is TRBV6-1, the J gene TRBJ2-7; 10 positions agree with TRBD2. The V segment lost 0 bases and the J segment 2 bases; nucleotides outside the gene matches: 1. Germline CDR1 MNHNS, CDR2 SASEGT. The CDR3 has 15 amino acids. DNA for the CDR3: TGTGCCAGCAGTGAAGCGCTAGCGGGAGCCTACGAGCAGTACTTC. The encoded protein is CASSEALAGAYEQYF.

This clonotype was recorded many times. The chain carries TRBV9 and TRBJ2-1, with TRBD2 identical over 10 bases. J gave up 3 bases and V 0 bases, and 9 bases lay outside the gene matches. Per the germline V gene, CDR1 is SGDLS and CDR2 is YYNGEE. CDR3 size: 18 residues. The CDR3 DNA follows: TGTGCCAGCAGCGTAGCCGGGTCATGGACTAGCGGCTACAATGAGCAGTTCTTC. It yields the protein CASSVAGSWTSGYNEQFF. Looking up the rest from reference TRBV9 and TRBJ2-1 gives the full variable domain: DSGVTQTPKHLITATGQRVTLRCSPRSGDLSVYWYQQSLDQGLQFLIQYYNGEERAKGNILERFSAQQFPDLHSELNLSSLELGDSALYFCASSVAGSWTSGYNEQFFGPGTRLTVL.

This clonotype ranks as medium-sized. The chain is built from TRBV6-2 or TRBV6-3 and TRBJ1-5; the D is unclear. The CDR3 totals 13 residues. Trimming pared 8 bases from V and 0 bases from J, leaving 8 bases between. CDR1 and CDR2 (germline): MNHEY, SVGEGT. The CDR3 sequence is CASSTDSNQPQHF. The CDR3 DNA is TGTGCCAGCTCGACGGATAGCAATCAGCCCCAGCATTTT.

J is TRBJ2-7 and V is TRBV6-5, with 7 nucleotides matching TRBD2. CDR1 and CDR2 from the germline V gene are MNHEY and SVGAGI. The length of the CDR3 is 16 residues. V shed 0 bases and J 5 bases; nucleotides not matched to a gene: 10. CDR3 region: CASSYSRRAGEHEQYF. In DNA, the CDR3 is TGTGCCAGCAGTTACTCGCGCCGGGCGGGAGAGCACGAGCAGTACTTC.

This clonotype was counted many times. The V gene is TRBV7-7, the J gene TRBJ2-1; TRBD2 aligns across 7 bases. The germline CDR1 and CDR2 sequences are SSHAT and FNYEAQ (reference sequence). V shed 1 base and J 14 bases; nucleotides not matched to a gene: 8. The CDR3 is made up of 13 amino acids. CDR3 bases: TGTGCCAGCAGCTTAGGACTAGCCGATAGCAAGTTCTTC. It codes for CASSLGLADSKFF.

The V and J genes are TRBV11-2 and TRBJ1-2; possibly TRBD1 for D (6 bases). CDR3 length equals 15 residues. The V gene lost 5 bases and the J gene lost 1 base, with 14 bases spanning the gap. Germline lookup yields CDR1 SGHAT and CDR2 FQNNGV. The CDR3 DNA reads as TGTGCCAGCAGCCTTGACAGGAATCTTAACTATGGCTACACCTTC. Protein product: CASSLDRNLNYGYTF.

V is TRBV3-1 and J is TRBJ2-1; D assignment may be TRBD1 or TRBD2 (5 bases each). Looked up from germline, CDR1 is LGHDT and CDR2 is YNNKEL (reference sequence). The CDR3 is 16 residues long. The ends were cut back, 3 bases at V and 9 bases at J, with 21 bases in the middle. DNA of the CDR3: TGTGCCAGCAGCCAGCTCCGGGACCTCCGTCGAGGTGAGCAGTTCTTC. This encodes CASSQLRDLRRGEQFF.

The table lists this clonotype with a few counts. V and J are TRBV7-8 and TRBJ1-2; 7 nucleotides agree with TRBD1. Germline values: CDR1 SGHVS, CDR2 FQNEAQ. The CDR3 runs to 12 residues. The V and J ends lost 4 bases and 10 bases, in that order; junction bases with no gene match: 6. The DNA for the CDR3 is TGTGCCAGCAGCTCGCGACAGGGAGACTACACCTTC. Translated: CASSSRQGDYTF.

This clonotype was recorded many times. The CDR3 DNA sequence: TGTGCCAGCACCTTCCCGGGACAGACTTACATCAATCAGCCCCAGCATTTT. As protein: CASTFPGQTYINQPQHF. The chain uses TRBV28 and TRBJ1-5, with 7 bases fitting TRBD1. Germline-derived CDR1 and CDR2 are MDHEN and SYDVKM. Losses at the gene ends were 7 bases for V and 3 bases for J; bases not matched to a gene: 15. The CDR3 has 17 residues.

In the case of this clonotype: A much larger clone differs by one base, so this may be a read error. J is TRBJ2-2 and V is TRBV7-6, with D possibly being TRBD1 (5 bases). Germline V gene sequence: CDR1 SGHVS, CDR2 FNYEAQ. There are 16 residues in the CDR3. The CDR3 nucleotides are TGTGTCAGCAGCTTAGATATGGGGCTGGGCACCGGGGAGCTGTTTTTT. It translates to CVSSLDMGLGTGELFF.

This clonotype came up a few times. The chain is built from TRBV6-5 and TRBJ2-3; D not resolved. V shed 2 bases and J shed 1 base, with 1 base lying between them. The CDR3 has 12 residues. From germline, CDR1 is MNHEY and CDR2 SVGAGI. DNA of the CDR3: TGTGCCAGCAGTTACGGCACAGATACGCAGTATTTT. Protein sequence: CASSYGTDTQYF.

The chain has TRBV5-4 and TRBJ2-7; D is tentatively TRBD1 or TRBD2 (5 bases each). There are 13 residues in the CDR3. Germline V gives CDR1 SGHNT, CDR2 YYREEE (reference sequence). V was shortened by 3 bases and J by 5 bases, with 12 bases between the two germline ends. The DNA for the CDR3 is TGTGCCAGCAGCTCGTTATTGGGGGACGAGCAGTACTTC. Translation: CASSSLLGDEQYF.

This clonotype was seen repeatedly, ten times or more. J is TRBJ1-5 and V is TRBV6-5; no clear D gene. V lost 7 bases to trimming and J lost 6 bases, with 4 bases between them. Per germline, CDR1 MNHEY and CDR2 SVGAGI. This CDR3 has 10 amino acids. CDR3 bases: TGTGCCAGCAAGTTTCAGCCCCAGCATTTT. Translated, it gives CASKFQPQHF.

This clonotype occurred many times. The chain carries TRBV6-2 or TRBV6-3 and TRBJ2-2; 8 bases are shared with TRBD1. V lost 11 bases, J lost 1 base, and 6 bases stayed unmatched. CDR3 size: 14 residues. The germline CDR1 and CDR2 sequences are MNHEY and SVGEGT. CDR3 protein: CAVGGQGNTGELFF. The CDR3 DNA reads as TGTGCCGTTGGCGGACAGGGGAACACCGGGGAGCTGTTTTTT.